This T cell receptor (beta chain) was recorded in a study of T cells in Graves' hyperthyroidism and ophthalmopathy. Study-wide context: Peripheral blood samples were taken at initial diagnosis, prior to any treatment.

About this clonotype itself: Its specificity is unknown.

The source material, RNA transcripts, was used to amplify TCR beta CDR3 regions. HTBI primers were used for first-round RT-PCR of the TCR CDR3. In TCRdb, the multiplex PCR reads were re-called with MiXCR into one record per CDR3 protein. The profile covers 400,000 to 450,000 distinct CDR3 sequences, with roughly 14% appearing a single time and about 13% taken by the ten largest. Trimming left V 3 bases short and J 13 bases short, with 16 bases between. This CDR3 has 13 residues. Study-wide points: A model of 13 V-J features distinguished ophthalmopathy from stable hyperthyroidism. Blood also carried most thyroid clonotypes expanded above 0.001. Ophthalmopathy was model-predicted a median roughly six months pre-onset.

The sequenced sample consisted of blood. This TCR was sampled from a man younger than 35 with Graves' ophthalmopathy. This sequence joins TRBV12-3 or TRBV12-4 and TRBJ2-1; D gene ambiguous. CDR3 protein: CASSLYSADIQFF. The CDR3 nucleotides read TGTGCCAGCAGTTTGTATTCGGCGGATATACAGTTCTTC.